This note documents a single T cell receptor beta chain sequence. This specimen comes from a study of shared clonotypes between healthy human individuals. Sequencing was performed with immunoSEQ multiplex PCR; in TCRdb, only in-frame clones are kept and a portion is missing. The data contain 470,000 or so clones, 81% of them singletons. CDR3 size: 13 residues. Germline V gene sequence: CDR1 SQVTM, CDR2 ANQGSEA. The V and J ends lost 7 bases and 6 bases, in that order; junction bases with no gene match: 10. This clonotype was obtained from a woman aged 40 to 55 in good health. Some clones in this sample may be carry-over from other donors' samples. The sample taken for sequencing was PBMCs. This chain links TRBV29-1 with TRBJ2-3; TRBD1 matches at 7 bases. The CDR3 loop is CSGYRGDVDTQYF. The CDR3 DNA reads as TGCAGCGGTTACAGGGGAGATGTGGATACGCAGTATTTT.